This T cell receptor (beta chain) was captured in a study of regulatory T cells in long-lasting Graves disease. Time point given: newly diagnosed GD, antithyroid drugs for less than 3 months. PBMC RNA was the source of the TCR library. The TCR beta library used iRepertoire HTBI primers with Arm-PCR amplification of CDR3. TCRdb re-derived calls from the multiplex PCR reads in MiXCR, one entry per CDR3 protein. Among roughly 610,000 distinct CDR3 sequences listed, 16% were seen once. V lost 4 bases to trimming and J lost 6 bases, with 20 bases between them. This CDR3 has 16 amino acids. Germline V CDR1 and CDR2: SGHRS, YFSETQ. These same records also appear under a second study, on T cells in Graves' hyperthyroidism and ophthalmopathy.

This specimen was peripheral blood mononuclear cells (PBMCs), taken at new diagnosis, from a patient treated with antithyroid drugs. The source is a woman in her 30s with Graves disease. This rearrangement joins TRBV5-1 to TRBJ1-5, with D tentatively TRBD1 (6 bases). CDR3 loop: CASSEGGGEGRQPQHF. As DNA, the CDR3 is TGCGCCAGCAGCGAGGGGGGGGGAGAGGGACGTCAGCCCCAGCATTTT.